This T cell receptor (beta chain) appears in the sequencing data of a study of cytomegalovirus exposure and HLA in healthy donors. Whole-study findings and limits: A later analysis reportedly found that, within productive TCRs, an Asian-associated ancestry cluster had fewer N-insertions than the mean observed across the approximately 660 donors.

Vbeta (60) and Jbeta (13) primers were used in the PCR. Clones were sequenced by immunoSEQ multiplex PCR, and TCRdb holds only the in-frame ones, with some missing. The table has more than 95,000 clones, about 79% seen once. The germline CDR1 and CDR2 sequences are SGHRS and YFSETQ. The CDR3 covers 14 residues. J lost 3 bases, V lost 5 bases, and 7 bases had no gene match. About this clone itself: The antigen is not known.

Sequenced material: PBMCs. The TCR comes from a man aged 50 to 59 in good health and CMV-seronegative. The V and J genes are TRBV5-1 and TRBJ1-2, with TRBD1 identical over 7 bases. As DNA, the CDR3 is TGCGCCAGCAGTTATTCTACAGGGGACTATGGCTACACCTTC. Its protein is CASSYSTGDYGYTF. The full variable domain, its missing parts supplied by reference TRBV5-1 and TRBJ1-2, is KAGVTQTPRYLIKTRGQQVTLSCSPISGHRSVSWYQQTPGQGLQFLFEYFSETQRNKGNFPGRFSGRQFSNSRSEMNVSTLELGDSALYLCASSYSTGDYGYTFGSGTRLTVV.